Following are 11 T cell receptor beta chains from one sample sequenced in a study of technical replicates of blood from a few donors. The method was immunoSEQ multiplex PCR; TCRdb's version includes in-frame clones alone and lacks a portion of them. The sample consists of some 56,000 clones, about 93% of them appearing once. The sample comprised PBMCs. The source of these receptors is a human donor in good health. Some clones in this sample may be carry-over from other donors' samples.

The V and J genes are TRBV11-1 and TRBJ2-1, with TRBD1 matching over 7 bases. Trimming removed 5 bases from V and 10 bases from J; junction bases left unmatched: 5. CDR1 is SGHAT and CDR2 is FQDESV in the germline V gene (reference sequence). This CDR3 region has 12 residues. The CDR3 loop reads CASSRQGREQFF. DNA for the CDR3: TGTGCCAGCAGCCGACAGGGACGGGAGCAGTTCTTC.

V usage is TRBV6-5 and J usage is TRBJ2-7; 8 bases line up with TRBD1. This CDR3 is built from 14 residues. Germline CDR1 and CDR2: MNHEY and SVGAGI. V dropped 3 bases and J dropped 4; count of bases not matched to a gene: 5. In DNA, the CDR3 is TGTGCCAGCAGTTATTCAGGGGGCCGGTACGAGCAGTACTTC. Encoded protein: CASSYSGGRYEQYF.

This sequence joins TRBV27 and TRBJ2-1; TRBD2 matches 7 bases. Germline values: CDR1 MNHEY, CDR2 SMNVEV (reference sequence). The CDR3 sequence is 15 residues long. J lost 5 bases, V lost 4 bases, and 8 bases had no gene match. The CDR3 region is CASSSGTSAHNEQFF. Here the CDR3 DNA reads TGTGCCAGCAGTTCCGGAACTAGCGCCCACAATGAGCAGTTCTTC.

V gene TRBV13 combines with J gene TRBJ2-5, with 9 bases aligning to TRBD2. Germline CDR1 is PRHDT and CDR2 is FYEKMQ (reference sequence). Germline trimming cut 5 bases from V and 2 bases from J; bases unmatched to any gene: 3. The CDR3 is made up of 14 amino acids. The CDR3 reads CASSLSGGQETQYF. The CDR3 DNA reads TGTGCCAGCAGCCTAAGCGGGGGGCAAGAGACCCAGTACTTC.

This chain links TRBV19 with TRBJ2-5; 7 bases are shared with TRBD1. V was clipped by 4 bases and J by 5 bases; unmatched bases: 10. The germline V gene has CDR1 LNHDA and CDR2 SQIVND (reference sequence). The CDR3 spans 15 residues. CDR3 amino acids: CASSTGTVQWETQYF. The CDR3 bases are TGTGCCAGTAGTACCGGGACAGTCCAGTGGGAGACCCAGTACTTC. The entire variable domain, with the rest obtained from reference TRBV19 and TRBJ2-5, is as follows: DGGITQSPKYLFRKEGQNVTLSCEQNLNHDAMYWYRQDPGQGLRLIYYSQIVNDFQKGDIAEGYSVSREKKESFPLTVTSAQKNPTAFYLCASSTGTVQWETQYFGPGTRLLVL.

The CDR3 reads CASSIHSGQITYEQYF. CDR3 DNA: TGTGCCAGCAGCATACATTCCGGACAGATAACCTACGAGCAGTACTTC. V is TRBV7-7 and J is TRBJ2-7; D is perhaps TRBD1 (6 bases). The CDR3 spans 16 residues. V lost 5 bases and J 2 bases, leaving 19 bases between the germline ends. The V gene's germline CDR1 is SSHAT and CDR2 FNYEAQ (reference sequence).

The chain has TRBV30 and TRBJ2-7, with D tentatively TRBD1 (6 bases). CDR1 is GTSNPN and CDR2 is SVGIG in the germline V gene (reference sequence). This CDR3 comprises 13 residues. The V end lost 4 bases, the J end lost 5 bases, and 15 bases lay between the germline ends. The CDR3, as DNA: TGTGCCTGGAACCAGGGCAGGGGACACGAGCAGTACTTC. The encoded protein is CAWNQGRGHEQYF.

The rearrangement uses TRBV10-3 and TRBJ2-5; 7 bases fit TRBD2. The junction had 7 bases not matched to a gene; V was cut back by 7 bases and J by 2 bases. CDR3 length: 14 residues. Germline V gene data show CDR1 as ENHRY and CDR2 as SYGVKD. CDR3 region: CAINEEAGQETQYF. The CDR3 DNA reads TGTGCCATCAATGAAGAAGCGGGGCAAGAGACCCAGTACTTC.

CDR3 region: CASNDRDSTNSPLHF. The CDR3 DNA is TGTGCCAGCAACGACCGGGACTCAACTAATTCACCCCTCCACTTT. This rearrangement joins TRBV7-9 to TRBJ1-6, with D possibly being TRBD1 (5 bases). CDR3 size: 15 residues. V gave up 7 bases and J gave up 6 bases, with 16 bases separating them. Germline V gene sequence: CDR1 SEHNR, CDR2 FQNEAQ (reference sequence).

This rearrangement joins TRBV27 to TRBJ1-2, with D tentatively TRBD1 (6 bases). Germline-derived CDR1 and CDR2 are MNHEY and SMNVEV (reference sequence). V was shortened by 6 bases and J by 0 bases, with 20 bases between the two germline ends. The CDR3 is 17 amino acids. The DNA of the CDR3 is TGTGCCAGCAGCTCCCTTTTATGGGCAGGGGCTAACTATGGCTACACCTTC. It specifies CASSSLLWAGANYGYTF.

The V call is TRBV6-1, the J call TRBJ1-4, with D hard to call. V lost 6 bases to trimming and J lost 7 bases, with 15 bases between them. Germline V gene sequence: CDR1 MNHNS, CDR2 SASEGT. The CDR3 spans 14 residues. CDR3 loop: CASREGTWAEKLFF. The DNA for the CDR3 is TGTGCCAGCAGGGAGGGAACGTGGGCTGAAAAACTGTTTTTT.